Each of the 31 T cell receptor beta chains below was sequenced from the same sample in a study of graft-versus-host responses after intestinal transplantation. Assay used: immunoSEQ multiplex PCR; TCRdb lists only in-frame clones, some missing. This table holds about 73,000 clones, 90% found once. Their recognized antigens are unknown. The material sequenced was unstimulated CD8+ T cells sorted from spleen or lymph node cells, taken before transplant. Every receptor here comes from a human donor who was the organ donor for an intestinal transplant.

The chain combines TRBV27 with TRBJ2-5; 16 bases fit TRBD2. CDR1 and CDR2 (germline): MNHEY, SMNVEV (reference sequence). This CDR3 region has 18 residues. Losses at the gene ends were 5 bases for V and 0 bases for J; bases not matched to a gene: 6. CDR3 nucleotides: TGTGCCAGCAGTCCGGGGACTAGCGGGGGGGAGTACCAAGAGACCCAGTACTTC. Its translation is CASSPGTSGGEYQETQYF.

J is TRBJ2-2 and V is TRBV2; TRBD2 matches at 8 bases. V was pared by 2 bases and J by 5 bases, with 7 bases of the junction left unmatched. CDR3 length: 16 residues. CDR1 is SNHLY, CDR2 FYNNEI, per germline. In nucleotides, the CDR3 is TGTGCCAGCAGTGAAAGTCCCGGGGGGGGGACCGGGGAGCTGTTTTTT. Residues: CASSESPGGGTGELFF.

The genes are TRBV5-6 and TRBJ1-1, with TRBD1 as a possible D gene (5 bases). The CDR3 is made up of 15 amino acids. Germline CDR1 and CDR2: SGHDT and YYEEEE. Trimming stripped 4 bases from V and 4 bases from J, with 17 bases between. Here the CDR3 DNA reads TGTGCCAGCAGCGACGATAGTCAGGGAGGCACTGAAGCTTTCTTT. Protein product: CASSDDSQGGTEAFF.

This chain uses TRBV6-5 with TRBJ1-5; D unresolved. V lost 7 bases and J 5 bases, leaving 12 bases between the germline ends. The CDR3 has 13 amino acids. Germline lookup yields CDR1 MNHEY and CDR2 SVGAGI. The CDR3 loop reads CASMGGFDQPQHF. In nucleotides, the CDR3 is TGTGCCAGCATGGGAGGATTCGATCAGCCCCAGCATTTT.

The chain employs TRBV4-2 and TRBJ1-1; D is undetermined. The CDR3 is 15 residues long. Per the germline V gene, CDR1 is LGHNA and CDR2 is YNFKEQ. V lost 0 bases, J lost 5 bases, and 13 bases lay in between. The CDR3 loop is CASSQDPHFETEAFF. CDR3 in DNA: TGTGCCAGCAGCCAAGATCCCCATTTCGAGACTGAAGCTTTCTTT.

This clone was observed once. The rearrangement joins TRBV6-1 to TRBJ2-2, with TRBD1 matching over 9 bases. V trimming: 0 bases; J trimming: 5 bases; junction bases outside the gene matches: 4. Per the germline V gene, CDR1 is MNHNS and CDR2 is SASEGT. This CDR3 has 16 amino acids. The chain's CDR3 is CASSEAGGQGTGELFF. The CDR3 nucleotides are TGTGCCAGCAGTGAAGCGGGGGGACAGGGTACCGGGGAGCTGTTTTTT.

The V call is TRBV7-2, the J call TRBJ2-5; D is ambiguous. V dropped 1 base and J dropped 10 bases, with 10 bases sitting between them. Germline CDR1 SGHTA, CDR2 FQGNSA. This CDR3 comprises 12 residues. CDR3 sequence: CASSLVPRDQYF. In DNA, the CDR3 is TGTGCCAGCAGCTTAGTCCCCCGAGACCAGTACTTC.

V gene TRBV9 combines with J gene TRBJ1-2; perhaps TRBD1 as D (6 bases). The V end was cut by 3 bases, the J end by 8 bases, with 17 bases between. From germline, CDR1 is SGDLS and CDR2 YYNGEE. The CDR3 has 14 amino acids. The CDR3 DNA reads TGTGCCAGCAGCGGACGGACGGACAGACCCGGCTACACCTTC. Its translation: CASSGRTDRPGYTF.

The chain recombines TRBV2 with TRBJ2-1; TRBD2 is a possible D gene (5 bases). Trimming removed 1 base at V and 4 bases at J, with 20 bases between. Germline lookup yields CDR1 SNHLY and CDR2 FYNNEI. The CDR3 has 18 residues. CDR3 amino acids: CASSEGLPSWVGYNEQFF. CDR3 coding DNA: TGTGCCAGCAGTGAAGGGTTGCCTAGCTGGGTGGGGTACAATGAGCAGTTCTTC.

CDR3: CASSFSPRLGNTEAFF. CDR3 in DNA: TGTGCCAGCAGCTTTTCCCCTAGACTGGGGAACACTGAAGCTTTCTTT. This chain uses TRBV7-6 with TRBJ1-1; D unresolved. The germline CDR1 and CDR2 sequences are SGHVS and FNYEAQ. Trimming left V 3 bases short and J 1 base short, with 15 bases between. The CDR3 consists of 16 residues.

This clone was detected once. The chain has TRBV4-2 and TRBJ2-2; no clear D gene. Germline V gives CDR1 LGHNA, CDR2 YNFKEQ. This CDR3 has 15 amino acids. Trimming pared 1 base from V and 0 bases from J, leaving 6 bases between. CDR3 coding DNA: TGTGCCAGCAGCCAAGCGGAGACGAACACCGGGGAGCTGTTTTTT. Translation gives CASSQAETNTGELFF.

This chain links TRBV6-5 with TRBJ2-1; possibly TRBD2 for D (7 bases). Germline CDR1 MNHEY, CDR2 SVGAGI. V was clipped by 2 bases and J by 10 bases, with 12 bases between them. This CDR3 contains 13 residues. The CDR3 DNA sequence: TGTGCCAGCAGTTACGGGGGGGCACAAGAGCAGTTCTTC. Protein sequence: CASSYGGAQEQFF.

The V call is TRBV13, the J call TRBJ2-2, with D unresolved. Trimming shortened V by 8 bases and J by 2 bases, and 9 bases separated the two germline ends. The CDR3 extends over 13 amino acids. Per germline, CDR1 PRHDT and CDR2 FYEKMQ (reference sequence). The CDR3 region is CASQLENTGELFF. DNA of the CDR3: TGTGCCAGCCAGCTAGAAAACACCGGGGAGCTGTTTTTT.

This chain joins TRBV6-1 and TRBJ1-6, with TRBD1 identical over 12 bases. There are 15 residues in the CDR3. The germline CDR1 and CDR2 sequences are MNHNS and SASEGT. J was trimmed by 14 bases and V by 2 bases; bases with no gene match: 7. CDR3 bases: TGTGCCAGCAGTGAACTGGGACAGGGGGCCTCAACCCTCCACTTT. Translated, it gives CASSELGQGASTLHF.

This sequence joins TRBV6-5 and TRBJ1-2, with D maybe TRBD1 (6 bases). In germline, CDR1 is MNHEY, CDR2 SVGAGI. CDR3 length: 13 amino acids. Trimming took off 5 bases at V and 6 bases at J, with 13 bases between the two ends. The CDR3 spells CASSLFGQNGYTF. The CDR3 DNA reads as TGTGCCAGCAGTCTCTTCGGACAGAATGGCTACACCTTC.

V and J are TRBV6-1 and TRBJ2-1; 7 nucleotides match TRBD1. CDR1 MNHNS and CDR2 SASEGT come from the germline V gene. The CDR3 has 16 amino acids. With 7 bases clipped from V and 4 bases from J, the junction kept 13 bases outside the gene matches. In DNA form, the CDR3 reads TGTGCCAGCAATGACGGAACCGGGACAGCTTACAATGAGCAGTTCTTC. Its protein product is CASNDGTGTAYNEQFF.

The chain has TRBV19 and TRBJ2-3, with a tentative D call TRBD1 (6 bases). Germline values: CDR1 LNHDA, CDR2 SQIVND (reference sequence). V was pared by 5 bases and J by 6 bases, with 15 bases between. This CDR3 spans 14 amino acids. The CDR3 loop reads CASSPKDRLDTQYF. CDR3 in DNA: TGTGCCAGTAGTCCAAAGGACAGATTGGATACGCAGTATTTT.

The rearrangement uses TRBV4-1 and TRBJ1-5; no clear D gene. The ends were cut back, 1 base at V and 6 bases at J, with 10 bases in the middle. Germline-derived CDR1 and CDR2 are MGHRA and YSYEKL. This CDR3 region has 14 residues. CDR3 sequence: CASSQVMGRQPQHF. DNA of the CDR3: TGCGCCAGCAGCCAAGTGATGGGCCGTCAGCCCCAGCATTTT.

This clone has only one observation. Here the CDR3 DNA reads TGTGCCAGCAGCCGTCCCGGGACAGGGGGCCCAACTAATGAAAAACTGTTTTTT. This gives the protein CASSRPGTGGPTNEKLFF. The V gene is TRBV14, the J gene TRBJ1-4, with 12 nucleotides matching TRBD1. Germline V gene sequence: CDR1 SGHDN, CDR2 FVKESK. CDR3 length equals 18 residues. Losses at the gene ends were 4 bases for V and 0 bases for J; bases not matched to a gene: 6. The full variable domain, its missing parts supplied by reference TRBV14 and TRBJ1-4, is EAGVTQFPSHSVIEKGQTVTLRCDPISGHDNLYWYRRVMGKEIKFLLHFVKESKQDESGMPNNRFLAERTGGTYSTLKVQPAELEDSGVYFCASSRPGTGGPTNEKLFFGSGTQLSVL.

The chain combines TRBV5-1 with TRBJ2-3; 9 positions agree with TRBD1. Germline assignment: CDR1 SGHRS and CDR2 YFSETQ. The CDR3 length is 15 residues. Unmatched junction bases numbered 5, after V lost 3 bases and J lost 3 bases. The DNA for the CDR3 is TGCGCCAGCAGCTCTTGGACAGGGGCGACAGATACGCAGTATTTT. This gives the protein CASSSWTGATDTQYF.

This clone showed up just a few times. The chain couples TRBV7-9 to TRBJ1-5, with 7 bases lining up with TRBD1. CDR1 and CDR2 (germline): SEHNR, FQNEAQ (reference sequence). This CDR3 is 15 amino acids long. The V and J ends lost 4 bases and 0 bases, in that order; junction bases with no gene match: 3. The CDR3 protein is CASSYRGYSNQPQHF. For the CDR3, the DNA is TGTGCCAGCAGCTACAGGGGATATAGCAATCAGCCCCAGCATTTT.

V usage is TRBV5-1 and J usage is TRBJ2-7; 10 bases map to TRBD2. CDR3 length: 15 amino acids. Germline assignment: CDR1 SGHRS and CDR2 YFSETQ. Trimming removed 0 bases from V and 6 bases from J; junction bases left unmatched: 6. The CDR3, as DNA: TGCGCCAGCAGCTTGGTAGCGGGGGGCGTCTTCGAGCAGTACGTC. Protein sequence: CASSLVAGGVFEQYV.

V is TRBV2 and J is TRBJ2-3; D gene unclear. The germline V gene encodes CDR1 SNHLY and CDR2 FYNNEI. V shed 5 bases and J shed 2 bases, with 14 bases lying between them. This CDR3 has 15 residues. DNA of the CDR3: TGTGCCAGCAGTTTTGGTGAGGAGACCACAGATACGCAGTATTTT. Translating it yields CASSFGEETTDTQYF.

V is TRBV6-1 and J is TRBJ2-7; D perhaps matches TRBD1 (6 bases). Per germline, CDR1 MNHNS and CDR2 SASEGT. This CDR3 has 14 amino acids. V lost 3 bases and J 3 bases, leaving 12 bases between the germline ends. The CDR3 DNA follows: TGTGCCAGCAGTGATGGACAGACCGACTACGAGCAGTACGTC. It yields the protein CASSDGQTDYEQYV.

This chain connects TRBV5-1 to TRBJ1-1; D is unresolved. The germline gives CDR1 SGHRS, CDR2 YFSETQ. The germline V and J ends were trimmed by 1 base and 2 bases, with 12 bases remaining between them. This CDR3 has 15 amino acids. The CDR3 loop reads CASSLTDRLNTEAFF. DNA of the CDR3: TGCGCCAGCAGCTTGACAGATCGCCTTAACACTGAAGCTTTCTTT. The complete variable domain, with remaining parts taken from reference TRBV5-1 and TRBJ1-1, reads KAGVTQTPRYLIKTRGQQVTLSCSPISGHRSVSWYQQTPGQGLQFLFEYFSETQRNKGNFPGRFSGRQFSNSRSEMNVSTLELGDSALYLCASSLTDRLNTEAFFGQGTRLTVV.

The CDR3, as DNA: TGCGCCAGCAGCCTAACAGGGGGCGGGACTGAAGCTTTCTTT. This gives the protein CASSLTGGGTEAFF. The J gene is TRBJ1-1, the V gene TRBV4-3, with 9 nucleotides matching TRBD1. Germline loops: CDR1 LGHNA, CDR2 YSLEER. Unmatched junction bases numbered 5, after V lost 4 bases and J lost 5 bases. The CDR3 length is 14 residues.

The chain combines TRBV13 with TRBJ2-5; TRBD1 agrees at 10 bases. The germline CDR1 and CDR2 sequences are PRHDT and FYEKMQ (reference sequence). With V trimmed by 5 bases and J by 5 bases, 20 bases remained unmatched. This CDR3 contains 19 residues. CDR3 sequence (DNA): TGTGCCAGCAGCCCCCGGTCGTTTCGGGACAGGGGTCCTGTGGAGACCCAGTACTTC. As protein: CASSPRSFRDRGPVETQYF.

The V and J genes are TRBV2 and TRBJ1-3; D unclear. With 7 bases removed from V and 3 bases from J, the gap between germline ends came to 10 bases. CDR1 is SNHLY, CDR2 FYNNEI, per germline. The CDR3 length is 13 residues. The CDR3 DNA reads TGTGCCAGCACTGAGGGAGTTGGAAACACCATATATTTT. Translation: CASTEGVGNTIYF.

Concerning this clone itself: This specimen includes other DNA sequences encoding the same CDR3. Here the CDR3 reads CASSFSGTEAFF. Here the CDR3 DNA reads TGTGCCAGCAGCTTTTCGGGCACTGAAGCTTTCTTT. This sequence joins TRBV5-6 and TRBJ1-1; D gene unclear. V shed 2 bases and J shed 4 bases, with 6 bases lying between them. Looked up from germline, CDR1 is SGHDT and CDR2 is YYEEEE. The CDR3 runs to 12 residues.

This clone turned up a few times. The J gene is TRBJ2-2, the V gene TRBV6-5; 7 bases match TRBD1. In germline, CDR1 is MNHEY, CDR2 SVGAGI. J was trimmed by 5 bases and V by 0 bases; bases with no gene match: 3. CDR3 length: 15 residues. The CDR3 reads CASSYSGGETGELFF. In DNA, the CDR3 is TGTGCCAGCAGTTACTCAGGGGGCGAAACCGGGGAGCTGTTTTTT.

The chain joins TRBV27 to TRBJ2-1, with 11 positions matching TRBD1. This CDR3 has 15 residues. From germline, CDR1 is MNHEY and CDR2 SMNVEV (reference sequence). Losses at the gene ends were 5 bases for V and 5 bases for J; bases not matched to a gene: 5. In DNA form, the CDR3 reads TGTGCCAGCAGTCCGAGGGGACAGGGGGACAATGAGCAGTTCTTC. Translating gives CASSPRGQGDNEQFF.